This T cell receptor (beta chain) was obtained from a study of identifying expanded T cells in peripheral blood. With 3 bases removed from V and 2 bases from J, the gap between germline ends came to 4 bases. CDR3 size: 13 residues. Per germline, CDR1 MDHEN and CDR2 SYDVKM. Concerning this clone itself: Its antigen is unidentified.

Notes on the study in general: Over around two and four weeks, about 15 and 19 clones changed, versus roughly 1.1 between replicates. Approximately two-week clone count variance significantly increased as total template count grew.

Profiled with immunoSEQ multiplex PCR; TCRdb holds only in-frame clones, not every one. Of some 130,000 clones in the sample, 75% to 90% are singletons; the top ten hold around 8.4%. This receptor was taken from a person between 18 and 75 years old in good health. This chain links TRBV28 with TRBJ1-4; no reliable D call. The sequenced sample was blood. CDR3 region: CASSFGTNEKLFF. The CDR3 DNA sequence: TGTGCCAGCAGTTTCGGGACTAATGAAAAACTGTTTTTT. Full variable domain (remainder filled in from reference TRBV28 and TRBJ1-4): DVKVTQSSRYLVKRTGEKVFLECVQDMDHENMFWYRQDPGLGLRLIYFSYDVKMKEKGDIPEGYSVSREKKERFSLILESASTNQTSMYLCASSFGTNEKLFFGSGTQLSVL.